The rows below give T cell receptor beta chains drawn from one sample of a study of blood T cell repertoires in COVID-19. Assay used: immunoSEQ multiplex PCR; TCRdb lists only in-frame clones, some missing. Of 60,000 to 90,000 clones listed, 84% are singletons. The sequencing input was peripheral blood. The receptors come from a man aged 45 to 65 with acute or convalescent COVID-19. The CDR3 runs from the conserved cysteine through the conserved F or W. D genes are given only for firm matches. Not all rows give a size; the values are once, few, many and, for expanded clones, a class.

>TRBD2|TRBV29-1|TRBJ2-1|.
TGCAGCGTGCGAGCGGGGGGTTCCTACAATGAGCAGTTCTTC
CSVRAGGSYNEQFF
>.|TRBV11-2|TRBJ2-1|.
TGTGCCAGCAGCGGACTCAGGGGGCAGTTCTTC
CASSGLRGQFF
>.|TRBV4-1|TRBJ2-7|few
TGCGCCAGCAGCCAAAGGGACATCTCCTACGAGCAGTACTTC
CASSQRDISYEQYF
>TRBD1|TRBV6-5|TRBJ1-2|once
TGTGCCAGCAGAGGGACAGGGCCCTATGGCTACACCTTC
CASRGTGPYGYTF
>.|TRBV4-1|TRBJ2-2|.
TGCGCCAGCAGCTCAGGGAGGACCGGGGAGCTGTTTTTT
CASSSGRTGELFF
>.|TRBV4-3|TRBJ2-2|.
TGCGCCAGCAGCCAAGATGGGCGAAATGGGGGGACCGGGGAGCTGTTTTTT
CASSQDGRNGGTGELFF
>TRBD1|TRBV25-1|TRBJ1-6|.
TGTGCCAGCAGTGAGGGTCCGGGACAGATTATCTCACCCCTCCACTTT
CASSEGPGQIISPLHF
>.|TRBV14|TRBJ1-1|.
TGTGCCAGCAGCGCAGCGGCTGGTGCTTTCTTT
CASSAAAGAFF
>.|TRBV21-1|TRBJ2-7|.
TGTGCCAGCAGCAAAAGCCTGAGGACTAGCGGGAGGCCCTCGTACGAGCAGTACTTC
CASSKSLRTSGRPSYEQYF
>.|TRBV7-2|TRBJ2-1|.
TGTGCCTCCAGGGTTTGGGATAATGAGCAGTTCTTC
CASRVWDNEQFF
>TRBD1|TRBV28|TRBJ1-2|.
TGTGCCAGCAGGGGGAAAACAGGGGATGGCTACACCTTC
CASRGKTGDGYTF
>.|TRBV5-1|TRBJ2-7|.
TGCGCCAGCAGCTTGAGTCAGCGCAACTACGAGCAGTACTTC
CASSLSQRNYEQYF
>.|TRBV30|TRBJ2-3|few
TGTGCTAGGAGGGTTAGAGGGACAGATACGCAGTATTTT
CARRVRGTDTQYF
>.|TRBV5-4|TRBJ2-5|.
TGTGCCAGCAGCTTGGCGGGAGTGCAAGAGACCCAGTACTTC
CASSLAGVQETQYF
>.|TRBV9|TRBJ2-3|.
TGTGCCAGCAGCCCAAGGACAGTTAGCACAGATACGCAGTATTTT
CASSPRTVSTDTQYF
>.|TRBV30|TRBJ2-4|.
TGTGCCTGGAGTGTCTTTGGCCTAGCCAAAAACATTCAGTACTTC
CAWSVFGLAKNIQYF
>.|TRBV30|TRBJ2-3|.
TGTGCCTGGAGCCCAGTTGGGGAGACGCAGTATTTT
CAWSPVGETQYF
>TRBD2|TRBV6-5|TRBJ2-1|.
TGTGCCACGCTCAGTAGCGGGGGGGCTGGAGAGCAGTTCTTC
CATLSSGGAGEQFF
>TRBD2|TRBV6-5|TRBJ2-2|.
TGTGCCAGCAGTCTAGCGGGAGGTGTATCCGGGGAGCTGTTTTTT
CASSLAGGVSGELFF
>TRBD1|TRBV4-3|TRBJ1-1|.
TGCGCCAGCAGCCAAGACCAGGGGGCGAACACTGAAGCTTTCTTT
CASSQDQGANTEAFF
>TRBD1|TRBV28|TRBJ1-5|few
TGTGCCAGCAGTTGGGGGGACAGGGGGAATGATCAGCCCCAGCATTTT
CASSWGDRGNDQPQHF
>.|TRBV4-1|TRBJ1-2|.
TGCGCCAGCAGCCAGTGGACTTCCTATGGCTACACCTTC
CASSQWTSYGYTF
>.|TRBV25-1|TRBJ2-6|.
TGTGCCAGCAGTGAATTCGGCTCTGGGGCCAACGTCCTGACTTTC
CASSEFGSGANVLTF
>.|TRBV5-1|TRBJ2-5|.
TGCGCCAGCAGACAGATAGCGGACGAAGAGACCCAGTACTTC
CASRQIADEETQYF
>.|TRBV5-4|TRBJ1-2|.
TGTGCCAGCAGCTTGGACCAGATCTATGGCTACACCTTC
CASSLDQIYGYTF
>.|TRBV11-2|TRBJ2-5|.
TGTGCCAGCAGCCTTTCAACAGGGACGGAAGAGACCCAGTACTTC
CASSLSTGTEETQYF
>.|TRBV11-3|TRBJ2-2|few
TGTGCCAGCAGCATCCGGGGGTGGGGGAACACCGGGGAGCTGTTTTTT
CASSIRGWGNTGELFF
>.|TRBV19|TRBJ2-7|.
TGTGCCAGTAGTCGGGTCGGGGATACCCACGAGCAGTACTTC
CASSRVGDTHEQYF
>.|TRBV6-5|TRBJ1-3|.
TGTGCCAGCAGTCTACAGGGAACGGGAAACACCATATATTTT
CASSLQGTGNTIYF
>.|TRBV9|TRBJ2-1|.
TGTGCCAGCAGCGCCCCCGCGCAATTTGAGCAGTTCTTC
CASSAPAQFEQFF
>TRBD2|TRBV7-7|TRBJ2-5|.
TGTGCCAGCAGCCCCTGGACTAGCGGGGGGGGAGAGACCCAGTACTTC
CASSPWTSGGGETQYF
>.|TRBV6-4|TRBJ1-2|.
TGTGCCAGCAGACAAGATAACTATGGCTACACCTTC
CASRQDNYGYTF
>.|TRBV19|TRBJ1-1|once
TGTGCCAGTAGTACCCGACAAGTGAATGAAGCTTTCTTT
CASSTRQVNEAFF
>.|TRBV18|TRBJ1-4|.
TGTGCCAGCTCACCCAACAGGCTCCAAGAAAAACTGTTTTTT
CASSPNRLQEKLFF
>.|TRBV29-1|TRBJ1-5|.
TGCAGCGTTGGCGGGGATCAGCCCCAGCATTTT
CSVGGDQPQHF
>TRBD1|TRBV29-1|TRBJ2-7|.
TGCAGCGTTGAAGTTTCCAACAGGGGACCTTACCACGAGCAGTACTTC
CSVEVSNRGPYHEQYF
>TRBD1|TRBV28|TRBJ1-3|few
TGTGCCAGCAGTGAAGGGACAGGAGCTGGAAACACCATATATTTT
CASSEGTGAGNTIYF